Shown below are 12 T cell receptor beta chains from a single sample sequenced in a study of T cell responses to AZD1222 COVID-19 vaccine. Sequenced by immunoSEQ multiplex PCR; TCRdb stores in-frame clones only, minus some. The sample has some 50,000 clones, around 85% seen once. The sequencing used peripheral blood, collected on day 0 of AZD1222 vaccination. Every receptor here comes from an adult in good health.

The chain links TRBV30 to TRBJ2-7; TRBD1 matches at 7 bases. CDR1 GTSNPN and CDR2 SVGIG come from the germline V gene (reference sequence). The CDR3 has 12 amino acids. V lost 1 base to trimming and J lost 6 bases; unmatched junction nucleotides: 3. CDR3 protein: CAWSGDSSEQYF. The CDR3 DNA reads as TGTGCCTGGAGTGGGGACAGCTCCGAGCAGTACTTC. Full variable domain (rest looked up from reference TRBV30 and TRBJ2-7): SQTIHQWPATLVQPVGSPLSLECTVEGTSNPNLYWYRQAAGRGLQLLFYSVGIGQISSEVPQNLSASRPQDRQFILSSKKLLLSDSGFYLCAWSGDSSEQYFGPGTRLTVT.

There are a few counts of this clone. The chain joins TRBV12-3 or TRBV12-4 to TRBJ2-7; D possibly corresponds to TRBD1 (5 bases). This CDR3 is 13 amino acids long. The V and J ends lost 4 bases and 1 base respectively, with 8 bases between them. CDR3 coding DNA: TGTGCCAGCAGTTGGGGCGGATCCTACGAGCAGTACTTC. Protein sequence: CASSWGGSYEQYF.

The gene calls are TRBV25-1 and TRBJ2-3; the D gene is possibly TRBD2 (6 bases). The CDR3 covers 18 residues. Germline CDR1 MGHDK, CDR2 SYGVNS. V gave up 7 bases and J gave up 0 bases, with 23 bases separating them. Here the CDR3 DNA reads TGTGCCAGCATTCGTAGCGGACGGCACCTCCTTAGCACAGATACGCAGTATTTT. Translating it yields CASIRSGRHLLSTDTQYF.

V gene TRBV24-1 combines with J gene TRBJ2-2; weak D call: TRBD2 (5 bases). This CDR3 region has 14 residues. The V end lost 10 bases, the J end lost 7 bases, and 18 bases lay between the germline ends. Germline V gene lookup returns CDR1 KGHDR and CDR2 SFDVKD. The CDR3 DNA follows: TGTGCCACGCAAACGAGCGGTAAGGGCGGGGAGCTGTTTTTT. This sequence encodes CATQTSGKGGELFF.

This rearrangement joins TRBV28 to TRBJ2-5, with 9 nucleotides matching TRBD2. The ends lost 5 bases at V and 5 bases at J; junction bases unmatched: 9. From germline, CDR1 is MDHEN and CDR2 SYDVKM. The length of the CDR3 is 15 residues. The CDR3 sequence is CASSTAGGRYETQYF. CDR3 nucleotide sequence: TGTGCCAGCAGTACGGCGGGGGGGCGTTACGAGACCCAGTACTTC.

The chain employs TRBV21-1 and TRBJ2-7; the table calls TRBD1, which could not be checked here. TRBV21-1 is a listed pseudogene. This CDR3 contains 15 residues. The CDR3 sequence: CASSILGPMTYEQYF. DNA of the CDR3: TGTGCCAGCTCCATTCTGGGGCCTATGACCTACGAGCAGTACTTC.

The chain couples TRBV7-2 to TRBJ2-1, with TRBD2 identical over 7 bases. Germline CDR1 reads SGHTA; CDR2 reads FQGNSA. Germline trimming cut 4 bases from V and 0 bases from J; bases unmatched to any gene: 9. CDR3 length: 17 residues. CDR3 residues: CASSSPGGLGSYNEQFF. DNA of the CDR3: TGTGCCAGCAGCTCCCCGGGGGGACTCGGCTCCTACAATGAGCAGTTCTTC.

The chain uses TRBV5-5 and TRBJ1-3; D uncertain. CDR3 length equals 15 residues. Trimming cost V 6 bases and J 0 bases, with 13 bases left between them. The germline V gene encodes CDR1 SGHKS and CDR2 YYEKEE (reference sequence). DNA of the CDR3: TGTGCCAGCAACGACGGAACTATCTCTGGAAACACCATATATTTT. It is translated as CASNDGTISGNTIYF.

J is TRBJ1-4 and V is TRBV7-8; tentatively, D is TRBD1 (6 bases). Trimming left V 5 bases short and J 3 bases short, with 22 bases between. CDR1 is SGHVS, CDR2 FQNEAQ, per germline. The CDR3 loop spans 18 amino acids. Here the CDR3 reads CASSPAHSTGRSNEKLFF. In nucleotides, the CDR3 is TGTGCCAGCAGCCCCGCACACTCTACAGGGAGGTCTAATGAAAAACTGTTTTTT.

Concerning this clone itself: Distinct nucleotide sequences in the sample also encode this CDR3. This chain links TRBV5-1 with TRBJ1-6; D not resolved. CDR1 is SGHRS and CDR2 is YFSETQ in the germline V gene. This CDR3 has 15 residues. Trimming removed 0 bases at V and 0 bases at J, with 4 bases between. The CDR3 sequence: CASSLGSSYNSPLHF. CDR3 sequence (DNA): TGCGCCAGCAGCTTGGGAAGCTCCTATAATTCACCCCTCCACTTT.

V usage is TRBV7-2 and J usage is TRBJ2-2; no reliable D call. CDR1 is SGHTA and CDR2 is FQGNSA in the germline V gene. This CDR3 has 15 residues. Trimming cost V 2 bases and J 4 bases, with 11 bases left between them. The CDR3 region has the DNA TGTGCCAGCAGCTTACAGCCCCCAGGCACCGGGGAGCTGTTTTTT. Amino acids: CASSLQPPGTGELFF.

This chain uses TRBV7-8 with TRBJ1-5; 8 bases agree with TRBD1. J lost 4 bases, V lost 5 bases, and 4 bases had no gene match. The CDR3 loop spans 14 amino acids. Germline assignment: CDR1 SGHVS and CDR2 FQNEAQ. This chain's CDR3 is CASSQRTGNQPQHF. CDR3 bases: TGTGCCAGCAGCCAAAGGACAGGGAATCAGCCCCAGCATTTT.